Included here is one TCR beta chain sequence, with context. The antigen is unknown. Sequencing was performed with immunoSEQ multiplex PCR; in TCRdb, only in-frame clones are kept and a portion is missing. This sample has over 65,000 clones, with 92% found just once. This sample was taken from a study of OX40 agonist ivuxolimab in advanced cancers. Study as a whole: Partial responses were achieved by three patients, one with hepatocellular carcinoma and two with cutaneous melanoma.

This CDR3 spans 18 amino acids. J was trimmed by 5 bases and V by 0 bases; bases with no gene match: 12. Looked up from germline, CDR1 is LGHNA and CDR2 is YSLEER. Blood specimens came from baseline, cycle 4 day 1, and cycle 7 day 1. General study findings and limits: The expanded peripheral T cells' antigen specificity was not determined. Dose levels from 0.1 to 3.0 mg/kg saw CD4+ and CD8+ blood T cells expand clonally by week 6.

This sequence originates from an adult with an advanced solid tumor such as melanoma, head and neck, liver or kidney cancer. V usage is TRBV4-3 and J usage is TRBJ2-2, with 7 positions matching TRBD2. The starting material was CD4+ or CD8+ T cells sorted from blood, obtained in a trial of the OX40 agonist ivuxolimab. In DNA form, the CDR3 reads TGCGCCAGCAGCCAAGACTTGGGGGAGGGAACGGTGACCGGGGAGCTGTTTTTT. Protein: CASSQDLGEGTVTGELFF.